One T cell receptor (beta chain) is described in this entry. Its target is unknown. Resections took place in Japan or China from the mid-2010s to the late 2010s. Two lung cancer pathologists independently confirmed each histologic diagnosis. Macro-dissection enriched premalignant or tumor cells before nucleic acid extraction. The data originate from a study of immune evolution from preneoplasia to lung adenocarcinoma. Overall study results and limits: From normal lung to invasive adenocarcinoma, top clone frequencies appeared to decrease.

The assay was immunoSEQ multiplex PCR, and TCRdb's table has in-frame clones only and misses some. The sample lists under 45,000 clones; more than 60% were seen once. The V and J ends lost 0 bases and 4 bases respectively, with 4 bases between them. Germline V lookup: CDR1 SGHRS, CDR2 YFSETQ. There are 13 residues in the CDR3. V and J are TRBV5-1 and TRBJ1-4; D gene ambiguous. The TCR comes from a person aged 60 to 70 with lung adenocarcinoma. Sequencing was done on a sample of FFPE invasive lung adenocarcinoma tissue. The DNA for the CDR3 is TGCGCCAGCAGCTTGGTAGTTAATGAAAAACTGTTTTTT. Translating it yields CASSLVVNEKLFF.